A selection of T cell receptor beta chains follows, all from one sample in a study of human T cells and chemical hapten exposure. In TCRdb, the RACE reads were re-called with MiXCR into one record per CDR3 protein. The sample gives about 120,000 distinct CDR3 sequences, roughly 14% of which show up once; roughly 2.8% is in the top ten. The source material was whole blood, sampled in connection with sensitization to the hapten diphenylcyclopropenone (DPC). The receptors shown here come from a woman between 18 and 29 years old with alopecia areata. Some clones in this sample may be carry-over from other donors' samples. The CDR3 runs from the conserved cysteine through the conserved F or W. Each record gives: D gene, clone size, V gene, J gene, CDR3 protein, CDR3 DNA. A D gene is named only where the DNA matches it firmly. Clone size, where shown, is once, few, many, or a class for clones that have expanded.

.	few	TRBV5-1	TRBJ2-7	CASSLEWDSYEQYF	TGCGCCAGCAGCTTGGAATGGGACTCCTACGAGCAGTACTTC
.	.	TRBV6-2/TRBV6-3	TRBJ2-1	CASSPRDIYEQFF	TGTGCCAGCAGTCCCAGGGACATTTATGAGCAGTTCTTC
TRBD1	many	TRBV6-2/TRBV6-3	TRBJ2-7	CASLRGQIKSDWDEQYF	TGTGCCAGCCTCCGGGGACAGATAAAGAGCGATTGGGACGAGCAGTACTTC
TRBD2	.	TRBV29-1	TRBJ2-3	CSVEGQRGRADTQYF	TGCAGCGTTGAAGGCCAGCGGGGGCGGGCAGATACGCAGTATTTT
.	few	TRBV20-1	TRBJ1-1	CSVAVPNTEAFF	TGCAGTGTCGCGGTCCCGAACACTGAAGCTTTCTTT
.	few	TRBV20-1	TRBJ2-1	CSAREGSPKGKPYNEQFF	TGCAGTGCTAGAGAGGGGAGCCCCAAAGGGAAGCCCTACAATGAGCAGTTCTTC
.	.	TRBV5-1	TRBJ2-7	CASSASYEQYF	TGCGCCAGCAGCGCTAGCTACGAGCAGTACTTC
.	.	TRBV2	TRBJ1-3	CASTRIGATSGNTIYF	TGTGCCAGCACCAGAATTGGGGCAACTTCTGGAAACACCATATATTTT
.	.	TRBV18	TRBJ2-3	CASSPPGPPRPNTQYF	TGTGCCAGCTCACCACCGGGACCCCCCCGGCCAAATACGCAGTATTTT
TRBD2	few	TRBV28	TRBJ2-1	CATAAGTSEFF	TGTGCAACAGCGGCCGGGACTAGCGAGTTCTTC
.	.	TRBV7-2	TRBJ1-6	CASSGSGNHYNSPLHF	TGTGCCAGCAGCGGTTCTGGGAATCACTATAATTCACCCCTCCACTTT
.	few	TRBV18	TRBJ2-7	CASSRSRTENYEQYF	TGTGCCAGCTCAAGAAGCAGAACCGAAAACTACGAGCAGTACTTC
.	.	TRBV6-6	TRBJ1-1	CASSLTEMITEAFF	TGTGCCAGCAGCCTGACAGAGATGATCACTGAAGCTTTCTTT
.	many	TRBV7-9	TRBJ1-1	CASSLLTGTEAFF	TGTGCCAGCAGCTTATTGACTGGCACTGAAGCTTTCTTT
TRBD2	many	TRBV27	TRBJ2-7	CASSPRGLAYEQYF	TGTGCCAGCAGTCCGCGGGGGTTGGCCTACGAGCAGTACTTC
.	few	TRBV19	TRBJ1-1	CASSIPEPNTEAFF	TGTGCCAGTAGTATTCCAGAGCCGAACACTGAAGCTTTCTTT
TRBD1	.	TRBV7-2	TRBJ2-7	CASSLTPFGQGCEQYF	TGTGCCAGCAGCCTAACCCCATTTGGACAGGGCTGCGAGCAGTACTTC
TRBD2	many	TRBV7-2	TRBJ2-2	CASSLVGPAGGTGELFF	TGTGCCAGCAGCTTAGTGGGTCCAGCGGGAGGCACCGGGGAGCTGTTTTTT
.	many	TRBV9	TRBJ1-2	CASSGGSGVDYGYTF	TGTGCCAGCAGCGGGGGAAGTGGGGTTGACTATGGCTACACCTTC
.	.	TRBV29-1	TRBJ2-3	CSVEVRSTDTQYF	TGCAGCGTTGAAGTTCGGAGCACAGATACGCAGTATTTT
.	many	TRBV3-1	TRBJ2-7	CASSRTAYEQYF	TGTGCCAGCAGCCGAACAGCCTACGAGCAGTACTTC
.	many	TRBV2	TRBJ1-5	CASSDGFTRSNQPQHF	TGTGCCAGCAGTGATGGGTTTACTAGGAGCAATCAGCCCCAGCATTTT
TRBD1	few	TRBV4-2	TRBJ2-7	CASSPLVDRVYEQYF	TGTGCCAGCAGCCCCCTGGTGGACAGGGTCTACGAGCAGTACTTC
TRBD2	once	TRBV6-5	TRBJ2-3	CASSYSPGGAYAAQYF	TGTGCCAGCAGTTACTCCCCCGGGGGGGCATATGCCGCGCAGTATTTT
.	many	TRBV7-2	TRBJ1-6	CASNRQSSYNSPLHF	TGTGCCAGCAACAGACAGTCCTCCTATAATTCACCCCTCCACTTT
.	.	TRBV6-6	TRBJ2-3	CASRDTLSTDTQYF	TGTGCCAGCAGAGACACCCTGAGCACAGATACGCAGTATTTT
.	few	TRBV18	TRBJ2-3	CASSPPSLSTDTQYF	TGTGCCAGCTCACCACCTAGTTTAAGCACAGATACGCAGTATTTT
.	.	TRBV19	TRBJ2-7	CASKLAVSSYEQYF	TGTGCCAGTAAGTTAGCGGTCTCCTCCTACGAGCAGTACTTC
TRBD1	few	TRBV25-1	TRBJ2-2	CASSERAGGSGELFF	TGTGCCAGCAGTGAACGGGCAGGGGGTAGCGGGGAGCTGTTTTTT